The sequence of this T cell receptor beta chain was determined in a study of tissue T cells after allogeneic stem cell transplantation (dated by TCRdb to between 2021 and 2024). The study in broad terms: The study profiled TCR beta repertoires across many tissues from research autopsies of patients with and without GVHD, plus mouse models of GVHD. The human arm was a prospective observational study without blinding or randomization.

As regards this clone: Its antigen specificity is not known. This is a mouse receptor, so gene names and germline sequences are those of the mouse. Read coverage stops 1 residue before the CDR3 terminus; the germline J gene supplies the remainder.

The CDR3, cysteine through phenylalanine, is 13 amino acids long. Of the CDR3's DNA, 36 bases were read; they are in frame from base 1. The junction shows trimming of 3 bases on V and 0 bases on J, plus 7 bases between the germline ends. Taken from the germline V gene, the CDR1 and CDR2 loops are GFQATS and STVNSAI. Libraries were made using the immunoSEQ multiplex PCR assay. Adaptive Biotechnologies performed the TCRbeta CDR3 sequencing at survey depth and reported CDR3 sequences, V/J genes, productive frequency and template counts. Amplification of TCR beta CDR3 regions started from genomic DNA instead of RNA. From the authors' description of their analysis: Jensen-Shannon divergence was used to quantify pairwise repertoire overlap between tissues, with a value of 1 meaning complete divergence and a value of 0 meaning identical repertoires. Based on pairwise JSD values, tissues were grouped by single-linkage agglomerative hierarchical clustering, and the results were shown as dendrograms. GLIPH2 was run on all patient samples with simulation_depth 1000, kmer_min_depth 3 and cdr3_length_cutoff 8, and groups with more than two unique CDR3s were retained. A standardized tissue-overlap score was generated by extrapolating Jaccard GLIPH-group overlap across patients to a standard repertoire size of 1000 clones. To look at how diversity was associated with clinical or experimental variables, linear mixed-effect models were used, with tissue treated as a fixed effect and individual treated as a random effect. TCRdb provides this immuneACCESS table in a form limited to in-frame rearrangements. Some clones are lacking; in checked studies, under half of them reflect an unresolved V gene, and why the rest are absent is not known. From that table come the V and J calls and clone size; the DNA was used to work out D and trimming. In this sample the table shows more than 45,000 clones, approximately 73% of which occur a single time. The top ten clones comprise approximately 0.5% of the sample.

What the research found in general, with its limitations: Which tissue TCRs were alloreactive or antigen-specific was not determined in the study, and some of the clones might have been host cells that persisted. In both patients and mice, only a limited portion of the TCR repertoire detected in tissues was captured by blood and spleen T cells. Within patients, how anatomically similar tissues were was a major factor shaping TCR repertoire composition, regardless of disease or transplant status. Only a few T cell clones appeared in more than one patient, yet motif-based clustering showed tissue-specific repertoire signatures that were shared between patients. The patient cohort was small and clinically heterogeneous, and sampling depth was acknowledged as a limitation.

Material: sorted cells pooled from one or two spleens. This clonotype originated in a pool of C57BL/6 mice in good health. Recombination connected TRBV20 to TRBJ2-5; the D segment cannot be called with confidence. CDR3 DNA (partial): TGTGGTGCTAGAAGGGTTAACCAAGACACCCAGTAC. Its product reads: CGARRVNQDTQY. The full CDR3 reads CGARRVNQDTQYF.